Presented here are 15 T cell receptor beta chains from one specimen sequenced in a study of T-cell memory formation after mild COVID-19. TCRdb reanalysed the 5' RACE reads using MiXCR and keeps one entry per CDR3 protein. The sample includes 580,000 or so distinct CDR3 sequences, roughly 17% seen only once; the top ten take around 8.1%. The sequenced sample was PBMCs or a T cell subset sorted from them (not recorded which). The source of these receptors is an adult woman who had mild COVID-19 (a few samples of this study predate the infection). Cell type and time point are not known.

This clonotype was counted between two and nine times. The chain carries TRBV5-1 and TRBJ2-1, with D perhaps TRBD1 (5 bases). This CDR3 spans 14 amino acids. Germline loops: CDR1 SGHRS, CDR2 YFSETQ. Trimming took off 0 bases at V and 6 bases at J, with 10 bases between the two ends. CDR3 nucleotide sequence: TGCGCCAGCAGCTTGGATAGACAGATCAATGAGCAGTTCTTC. Translation gives CASSLDRQINEQFF.

This chain uses TRBV10-3 with TRBJ2-1; tentative D call: TRBD1 (5 bases). Germline CDR1 ENHRY, CDR2 SYGVKD. V dropped 3 bases and J dropped 10 bases, with 19 bases sitting between them. The CDR3 is 15 residues long. The CDR3 protein is CAISDDSHPSYEQFF. In DNA form, the CDR3 reads TGTGCCATCAGTGATGACAGCCATCCATCTTACGAGCAGTTCTTC.

This clonotype was seen repeatedly, ten times or more. The chain is built from TRBV24-1 and TRBJ2-3; TRBD2 aligns across 11 bases. V dropped 4 bases and J dropped 0; count of bases not matched to a gene: 5. This CDR3 is built from 17 residues. Germline lookup yields CDR1 KGHDR and CDR2 SFDVKD. The CDR3 sequence: CATSEQTSGGSTDTQYF. The CDR3 coding sequence is TGTGCCACCAGTGAGCAAACTAGCGGGGGTAGCACAGATACGCAGTATTTT.

This clonotype was seen repeatedly, ten times or more. The chain combines TRBV4-2 with TRBJ2-1; 7 nucleotides line up with TRBD1. Germline lookup yields CDR1 LGHNA and CDR2 YNFKEQ. V was clipped by 1 base and J by 4 bases; unmatched bases: 4. CDR3 size: 15 residues. CDR3 amino acids: CASSQGQGEYNEQFF. The CDR3 DNA sequence: TGTGCCAGCAGCCAAGGCCAGGGGGAATACAATGAGCAGTTCTTC.

This clonotype has at least ten counts. The chain combines TRBV7-8 with TRBJ1-6, with 7 positions matching TRBD1. Germline CDR1 SGHVS, CDR2 FQNEAQ. After removal of 5 bases from V and 0 bases from J, the junction contained 10 bases not matched to a gene. The CDR3 spans 18 residues. The CDR3, as DNA: TGTGCCAGCAGCGTGACAGGGATCCTCAACTCCTATAATTCACCCCTCCACTTT. Amino acid sequence: CASSVTGILNSYNSPLHF.

This chain joins TRBV30 and TRBJ2-7; D gene ambiguous. The CDR3 extends over 12 amino acids. Trimming stripped 1 base from V and 1 base from J, with 5 bases between. CDR1 and CDR2 (germline): GTSNPN, SVGIG (reference sequence). CDR3 loop: CAWSAQSYEQYF. CDR3 sequence (DNA): TGTGCCTGGAGTGCCCAATCCTACGAGCAGTACTTC.

This clonotype has only a few counts. For the CDR3, the DNA is TGTGCCAGCAGTTACCCGGGACAACCAAAGGAGCAGTACTTC. It specifies CASSYPGQPKEQYF. The rearrangement uses TRBV6-5 and TRBJ2-7; weak D call: TRBD1 (6 bases). V was clipped by 2 bases and J by 7 bases, with 15 bases between them. Germline-derived CDR1 and CDR2 are MNHEY and SVGAGI. The CDR3 contains 14 residues.

This clonotype has only a few counts. This rearrangement joins TRBV27 to TRBJ2-2, with 9 bases matching TRBD1. Germline V gives CDR1 MNHEY, CDR2 SMNVEV (reference sequence). There are 15 residues in the CDR3. Trimming took 8 bases from V and 3 from J; bases not matched to a gene: 7. Written as DNA, the CDR3 is TGTGCCAGCTCCGGGACAGGGACTCACACCGGGGAGCTGTTTTTT. Amino acid sequence: CASSGTGTHTGELFF.

This clonotype was seen more than once but under ten times. The V gene is TRBV7-9, the J gene TRBJ2-7; tentatively, D is TRBD2 (5 bases). CDR3 size: 15 residues. V was pared by 6 bases and J by 0 bases, with 15 bases between. Per the germline V gene, CDR1 is SEHNR and CDR2 is FQNEAQ (reference sequence). CDR3 region: CASSPTAAGSYEQYF. In DNA, the CDR3 is TGTGCCAGCAGTCCTACAGCCGCGGGCTCCTACGAGCAGTACTTC.

A few counts support this clonotype. The chain carries TRBV12-3 or TRBV12-4 and TRBJ2-5; D is unresolved. This CDR3 contains 11 residues. V lost 10 bases and J lost 5, with 11 bases in between. The CDR3 is CAIAGGETQYF. CDR3 DNA: TGTGCCATCGCTGGTGGGGAGACCCAGTACTTC.

The chain carries TRBV5-6 and TRBJ2-2, with TRBD2 matching over 8 bases. After removal of 0 bases from V and 3 bases from J, the junction contained 7 bases not matched to a gene. The CDR3 contains 17 residues. In germline, CDR1 is SGHDT, CDR2 YYEEEE. The CDR3 region is CASSLGISGIYTGELFF. The CDR3 region has the DNA TGTGCCAGCAGCTTGGGAATTAGCGGGATTTACACCGGGGAGCTGTTTTTT.

This clonotype turned up a few times. V and J are TRBV11-2 and TRBJ2-7; D unresolved. V lost 3 bases and J 6 bases, leaving 9 bases between the germline ends. CDR3 length: 12 amino acids. Looked up from germline, CDR1 is SGHAT and CDR2 is FQNNGV. CDR3 amino acids: CASSLGGFEQYF. CDR3 coding DNA: TGTGCCAGCAGCTTGGGCGGATTCGAGCAGTACTTC.

This clonotype was seen many times. V usage is TRBV24-1 and J usage is TRBJ2-7; D uncertain. The germline V gene has CDR1 KGHDR and CDR2 SFDVKD. Trimming removed 2 bases at V and 2 bases at J, with 9 bases between. This CDR3 has 14 residues. The CDR3 nucleotides are TGTGCCACCAGTGATTCCGGAGCTGCCTACGAGCAGTACTTC. Protein product: CATSDSGAAYEQYF.

This clonotype was detected a few times. The chain combines TRBV19 with TRBJ2-1; perhaps D is TRBD1 or TRBD2 (5 bases each). The CDR3 has 17 residues. V gave up 1 base and J gave up 7 bases, with 20 bases separating them. Germline V lookup: CDR1 LNHDA, CDR2 SQIVND (reference sequence). The DNA for the CDR3 is TGTGCCAGTAGTATAGGCGGGTGGGACCCCTCGTCAAATGAGCAGTTCTTC. This codes for CASSIGGWDPSSNEQFF.

The chain is built from TRBV5-1 and TRBJ2-3; 13 nucleotides match TRBD2. In germline, CDR1 is SGHRS, CDR2 YFSETQ. The CDR3 consists of 16 residues. J gave up 2 bases and V 5 bases, and 5 bases lay outside the gene matches. In DNA, the CDR3 is TGCGCCAGCAGTGTTGGGACTAGCGGGACCACAGATACGCAGTATTTT. Translating gives CASSVGTSGTTDTQYF.